This T cell receptor beta chain was sequenced for a study of control samples from healthy donors and cancer patients. With 0 bases clipped from V and 2 bases from J, the junction kept 5 bases outside the gene matches. Germline CDR1 reads MGHRA; CDR2 reads YSYEKL. This CDR3 has 17 residues. Method: immunoSEQ multiplex PCR; TCRdb's copy keeps in-frame clones and lacks some. The data contain 150,000 to 200,000 clones, roughly 89% of them seen just once; the ten biggest clones take up approximately 1.5%. The sequenced material came from blood. The J gene is TRBJ2-1, the V gene TRBV4-1, with 9 bases matching TRBD2. The TCR comes from a woman between 25 and 40 years old in good health. The CDR3 loop is CASSQDPAGGPYNEQFF. CDR3 DNA sequence: TGCGCCAGCAGCCAAGATCCAGCGGGGGGCCCCTACAATGAGCAGTTCTTC.